The 3 T cell receptor beta chains reported below all come from one sample, sequenced in a study of blood T cell repertoires in COVID-19. TCRdb's table, derived via immunoSEQ multiplex PCR, lists solely in-frame clones and lacks some. This table holds around 180,000 clones, 70% to 90% found once. The sequenced material came from peripheral blood. These receptors were collected from a human donor with active or convalescent COVID-19. The donor label of this sample is uncertain.

The chain carries TRBV7-3 and TRBJ2-5; D remains unclear. This CDR3 is 15 amino acids long. Germline-derived CDR1 and CDR2 are SGHTA and FQGTGA. The V gene lost 2 bases and the J gene lost 5 bases, with 15 bases spanning the gap. CDR3 sequence (DNA): TGTGCCAGCAGCTTAGGTTCTAGGAGTATGGAGACCCAGTACTTC. Translating gives CASSLGSRSMETQYF.

The chain joins TRBV9 to TRBJ2-3; 8 nucleotides align to TRBD1. CDR1 is SGDLS, CDR2 YYNGEE, per germline. The CDR3 length is 15 residues. V lost 2 bases and J lost 5; bases outside the gene matches: 7. CDR3 bases: TGTGCCAGCAGCGTTCAGGGGGCCGGGGTAGATACGCAGTATTTT. It specifies CASSVQGAGVDTQYF.

The rearrangement uses TRBV10-3 and TRBJ1-5, with 9 bases matching TRBD1. The CDR3 spans 15 residues. The germline V gene has CDR1 ENHRY and CDR2 SYGVKD. J was trimmed by 3 bases and V by 2 bases; bases with no gene match: 2. Written as DNA, the CDR3 is TGTGCCATCAGTGAGGGACAGGGGACCAATCAGCCCCAGCATTTT. It is translated as CAISEGQGTNQPQHF.